These T cell receptor beta chains were read from a single sample in a study of shared clonotypes between healthy human individuals. Clones were sequenced by immunoSEQ multiplex PCR, and TCRdb holds only the in-frame ones, with some missing. The sample shows over a million clones, 97% to 99% of them seen only once. The sample taken for sequencing was naive CD4+ T cells sorted from blood. The origin of the receptors is a man aged 30 to 39 in good health. CDR3s include the opening cysteine and the closing phenylalanine or tryptophan. The D gene is left open where the match is weak. Size is omitted from some rows. Given values are once, few, many or a class for expanded clones.

V	size	D	J	DNA	CDR3
TRBV6-6	-	-	TRBJ1-5	TGTGCCAGCAGTTACTCCCAAAATGTTCAGCCCCAGCATTTT	CASSYSQNVQPQHF
TRBV6-6	-	-	TRBJ1-2	TGTGCCAGCAAAATCCTTATCCTAGGTCCATCTGGCTACACCTTC	CASKILILGPSGYTF
TRBV9	once	TRBD2	TRBJ2-3	TGTGCCAGCAGCGTAGAGGGGCGGGGGTCCACAGATACGCAGTATTTT	CASSVEGRGSTDTQYF
TRBV6-6	-	-	TRBJ1-5	TGTGCCAGCGCTCTGAATCGCAATCAGCCCCAGCATTTT	CASALNRNQPQHF
TRBV11-2	-	-	TRBJ1-1	TGTGCCAGCAGCGCGAAGAGCCGAGGCAGGATTAACACTGAAGCTTTCTTT	CASSAKSRGRINTEAFF
TRBV9	-	TRBD1	TRBJ1-3	TGTGCCAGCAGCGTAGCTACAGGGGGCCCGTCTGGAAACACCATATATTTT	CASSVATGGPSGNTIYF
TRBV5-1	-	TRBD2	TRBJ2-3	TGCGCCAGCAGCTTGTTTCTCAGCGGGAGATTAGCAGATACGCAGTATTTT	CASSLFLSGRLADTQYF
TRBV5-1	-	-	TRBJ1-1	TGCGCCAGCAGCTTAGGACGGGGAGAAAACACTGAAGCTTTCTTT	CASSLGRGENTEAFF
TRBV25-1	-	TRBD1	TRBJ1-2	TGTGCCAGCAGTGAAAACTCAGGGGGCCGGAGCTATGGCTACACCTTC	CASSENSGGRSYGYTF
TRBV14	-	-	TRBJ2-4	TGTGCCAGCAGCCAGGGGAACATTCAGTACTTC	CASSQGNIQYF
TRBV6-6	-	-	TRBJ1-1	TGTGCCAGCAGTTACTCATTAGAGGACCCCGGCACTGAAGCTTTCTTT	CASSYSLEDPGTEAFF